A single sample gave rise to the 23 T cell receptor beta chains below, sequenced in a study of blood T cells in healthy people across ages. Primers used in a second PCR of about 7 to 12 cycles were a sample-barcoded 5' primer and a J-beta primer mix. TCRdb ran MiXCR on the 5' RACE reads and lists one entry per CDR3 protein. This table holds roughly 1,300,000 distinct CDR3 sequences, approximately 59% found once. The material sequenced was blood. The receptors were sampled from a man between 18 and 35 years old in good health.

This clonotype was counted once. Here the CDR3 DNA reads TGCAGTGCAACAGGACAGGAGAACACTGAAGCTTTCTTT. This sequence encodes CSATGQENTEAFF. This sequence joins TRBV20-1 and TRBJ1-1; the match to TRBD1 covers 7 bases. The V gene end was trimmed by 6 bases and the J gene end by 1 base; junction bases not matched to a gene: 5. Germline V gene lookup returns CDR1 DFQATT and CDR2 SNEGSKA (reference sequence). CDR3 length: 13 residues.

The rearrangement links TRBV10-3 to TRBJ2-5; 7 positions agree with TRBD1. V trimming: 6 bases; J trimming: 1 base; junction bases outside the gene matches: 5. Germline lookup yields CDR1 ENHRY and CDR2 SYGVKD. The CDR3 is 14 amino acids. CDR3 region: CAIRAGTAQETQYF. The CDR3 nucleotides are TGTGCCATCAGGGCCGGGACAGCCCAAGAGACCCAGTACTTC.

V usage is TRBV20-1 and J usage is TRBJ1-2; 9 bases line up with TRBD1. V shed 6 bases and J 8 bases; nucleotides not matched to a gene: 7. The CDR3 has 12 amino acids. Germline-derived CDR1 and CDR2 are DFQATT and SNEGSKA (reference sequence). The CDR3 protein is CSAQRQGEGYTF. The CDR3 DNA reads TGCAGTGCACAGCGACAGGGGGAGGGCTACACCTTC.

The chain is built from TRBV7-2 and TRBJ2-3; 9 bases agree with TRBD2. The junction had 4 bases not matched to a gene; V was cut back by 0 bases and J by 3 bases. The CDR3 spans 16 residues. CDR1 and CDR2 (germline): SGHTA, FQGNSA. CDR3 bases: TGTGCCAGCAGCTTAGCGCTAGCGGGAAAAACAGATACGCAGTATTTT. Amino acid sequence: CASSLALAGKTDTQYF.

The gene calls are TRBV5-4 and TRBJ1-1, with D possibly being TRBD1 (5 bases). This CDR3 comprises 17 residues. The V gene's germline CDR1 is SGHNT and CDR2 YYREEE (reference sequence). V lost 0 bases, J lost 1 base, and 16 bases lay in between. In nucleotides, the CDR3 is TGTGCCAGCAGCTTGGCCTGGGGACCCGGTGGGAACACTGAAGCTTTCTTT. It is translated as CASSLAWGPGGNTEAFF.

CDR3 bases: TGTGCCAGCAGTGGGGCAGGGCATAATGAAAAACTGTTTTTT. Its translation: CASSGAGHNEKLFF. This chain connects TRBV28 to TRBJ1-4; a weak D match, TRBD1 (5 bases). Germline-derived CDR1 and CDR2 are MDHEN and SYDVKM. The V and J ends lost 5 bases and 4 bases respectively, with 11 bases between them. The CDR3 is made up of 14 amino acids.

The chain uses TRBV5-5 and TRBJ1-1; 8 bases are shared with TRBD1. The CDR3 runs to 14 residues. V was pared by 5 bases and J by 5 bases, with 8 bases of the junction left unmatched. Germline V gene lookup returns CDR1 SGHKS and CDR2 YYEKEE (reference sequence). CDR3 residues: CASRSTGGGTEAFF. The CDR3 bases are TGTGCCAGCAGGTCCACAGGGGGAGGGACTGAAGCTTTCTTT.

This clonotype occurred once. V gene TRBV20-1 combines with J gene TRBJ2-5; the D is unclear. Germline loops: CDR1 DFQATT, CDR2 SNEGSKA (reference sequence). The V end was cut by 6 bases, the J end by 5 bases, with 16 bases between. The length of the CDR3 is 13 residues. The CDR3 reads CSALLRRDETQYF. The DNA of the CDR3 is TGCAGTGCCCTCCTTAGACGCGACGAGACCCAGTACTTC.

This clonotype was counted once. V gene TRBV10-1 combines with J gene TRBJ2-7; perhaps TRBD2 as D (7 bases). Germline V gene lookup returns CDR1 WNHNN and CDR2 SYGVQD (reference sequence). V was trimmed by 3 bases and J by 3 bases, leaving 15 bases between them. The CDR3 spans 15 residues. This CDR3 reads CASSEGGGEFYEQYF. As DNA, the CDR3 is TGCGCCAGCAGTGAAGGAGGGGGGGAGTTCTACGAGCAGTACTTC.

The chain recombines TRBV5-1 with TRBJ2-5; no reliable D call. Looked up from germline, CDR1 is SGHRS and CDR2 is YFSETQ. V was cut by 4 bases and J by 3 bases, with 10 bases left in between. This CDR3 is built from 13 residues. Here the CDR3 DNA reads TGCGCCAGCAGCCAAGGAGAGAAAGAGACCCAGTACTTC. Translated: CASSQGEKETQYF. Using reference TRBV5-1 and TRBJ2-5 for the parts outside the CDR3, the full variable domain is KAGVTQTPRYLIKTRGQQVTLSCSPISGHRSVSWYQQTPGQGLQFLFEYFSETQRNKGNFPGRFSGRQFSNSRSEMNVSTLELGDSALYLCASSQGEKETQYFGPGTRLLVL.

The V and J genes are TRBV7-8 and TRBJ2-1, with 13 bases that match TRBD2. V lost 5 bases and J lost 4; bases outside the gene matches: 14. The CDR3 length is 19 residues. CDR1 and CDR2 from the germline V gene are SGHVS and FQNEAQ. CDR3 sequence: CASSQRGTSGIYLYNEQFF. The CDR3 DNA sequence: TGTGCCAGCAGCCAACGGGGGACTAGCGGGATTTACCTATACAATGAGCAGTTCTTC.

The chain uses TRBV13 and TRBJ1-2, with no clear D. The CDR3 has 15 amino acids. The germline V gene has CDR1 PRHDT and CDR2 FYEKMQ (reference sequence). Trimming shortened V by 3 bases and J by 1 base, and 12 bases separated the two germline ends. CDR3 in amino acids: CASSFPHINNYGYTF. CDR3 nucleotides: TGTGCCAGCAGCTTCCCTCATATTAATAACTATGGCTACACCTTC.

The genes are TRBV5-1 and TRBJ1-1, with D unclear. Germline V CDR1 and CDR2: SGHRS, YFSETQ. The CDR3 length is 17 residues. V was clipped by 4 bases and J by 3 bases, with 22 bases between them. CDR3 coding DNA: TGCGCCAGCAGCCTCTCGATCTCGCCCGGTATGGACACTGAAGCTTTCTTT. Its translation: CASSLSISPGMDTEAFF.

V and J are TRBV6-1 and TRBJ1-1; D ambiguous. The germline gives CDR1 MNHNS, CDR2 SASEGT. CDR3 size: 12 residues. Trimming removed 3 bases from V and 4 bases from J, with 6 bases in between. The CDR3 DNA sequence: TGTGCCAGCAGTGAGGTTTCCACTGAAGCTTTCTTT. This encodes CASSEVSTEAFF.

The rearrangement joins TRBV29-1 to TRBJ2-1; 10 bases are shared with TRBD2. V gave up 6 bases and J gave up 8 bases; unmatched junction bases: 10. CDR1 is SQVTM, CDR2 ANQGSEA, per germline. The CDR3 extends over 14 amino acids. The CDR3 nucleotides are TGCAGCGTCACTTCTAGCGGGAGATACGATGAGCAGTTCTTC. Its protein product is CSVTSSGRYDEQFF.

The V gene is TRBV20-1, the J gene TRBJ2-7, with D possibly matching TRBD1 (5 bases). CDR1 is DFQATT and CDR2 is SNEGSKA in the germline V gene (reference sequence). V was trimmed by 0 bases and J by 2 bases, leaving 8 bases between them. The CDR3 spans 13 residues. CDR3 in amino acids: CSARDLGAYEQYF. CDR3 in DNA: TGCAGTGCTAGAGATTTAGGGGCCTACGAGCAGTACTTC.

The rearrangement links TRBV29-1 to TRBJ2-7; 7 bases map to TRBD2. Germline assignment: CDR1 SQVTM and CDR2 ANQGSEA. The ends lost 7 bases at V and 0 bases at J; junction bases unmatched: 12. The CDR3 sequence is 15 residues long. CDR3 sequence: CSAVSRGEGSYEQYF. CDR3 DNA sequence: TGCAGCGCCGTATCGCGAGGGGAGGGCTCCTACGAGCAGTACTTC.

This clonotype was detected ten times or more. This chain uses TRBV7-9 with TRBJ2-7, with D possibly matching TRBD1 (5 bases). The length of the CDR3 is 12 residues. The germline gives CDR1 SEHNR, CDR2 FQNEAQ (reference sequence). V lost 5 bases to trimming and J lost 2 bases, with 7 bases between them. CDR3: CASSPDTYEQYF. The CDR3 DNA is TGTGCCAGCAGCCCGGACACCTACGAGCAGTACTTC.

This clonotype has only a few counts. The V and J genes are TRBV29-1 and TRBJ2-1; 10 bases line up with TRBD1. CDR3 length: 16 amino acids. Germline CDR1 is SQVTM and CDR2 is ANQGSEA. V lost 0 bases, J lost 8 bases, and 10 bases stayed unmatched. The CDR3: CSVEDPRDRGFDEQFF. The CDR3 region has the DNA TGCAGCGTTGAAGACCCCCGGGACAGGGGTTTCGATGAGCAGTTCTTC.

The chain has TRBV11-2 and TRBJ2-5, with 9 bases identical to TRBD2. CDR1 is SGHAT, CDR2 FQNNGV, per germline. V shed 5 bases and J 5 bases; nucleotides not matched to a gene: 18. The CDR3 contains 18 residues. The CDR3 DNA reads TGTGCCAGCAGCCCCAGAGGACTCCTAGCGGGATCTGGTGAGACCCAGTACTTC. Translated, it gives CASSPRGLLAGSGETQYF.

This sequence joins TRBV6-6 and TRBJ2-6; D gene ambiguous. Germline-derived CDR1 and CDR2 are MNHNY and SVGAGI (reference sequence). Trimming cost V 6 bases and J 0 bases, with 9 bases left between them. The CDR3 runs 15 residues. The DNA for the CDR3 is TGTGCCAGCAGCAAGGTATACTCTGGGGCCAACGTCCTGACTTTC. Translating gives CASSKVYSGANVLTF.

The chain has TRBV29-1 and TRBJ2-5, with 8 bases lining up with TRBD2. The trim removed 7 bases at V and 1 base at J, leaving 8 bases unmatched. The CDR3 totals 14 residues. Germline V CDR1 and CDR2: SQVTM, ANQGSEA. The CDR3 sequence is CSAGTAGGQETQYF. Here the CDR3 DNA reads TGCAGCGCCGGGACTGCGGGGGGCCAAGAGACCCAGTACTTC.

The chain recombines TRBV27 with TRBJ1-6; D is unresolved. Trimming removed 8 bases at V and 4 bases at J, with 12 bases between. Germline values: CDR1 MNHEY, CDR2 SMNVEV (reference sequence). The CDR3 is 14 amino acids. Written as DNA, the CDR3 is TGTGCCAGCCGTCCGGGCCCTTATAATTCACCCCTCCACTTT. Amino acids: CASRPGPYNSPLHF.